These 25 T cell receptor beta chains came from one sample sequenced in a study of cytomegalovirus exposure and HLA in healthy donors. PCR primers comprised 60 Vbeta and 13 Jbeta primers. The repertoire was sequenced with immunoSEQ multiplex PCR; TCRdb's copy has only in-frame clones and lacks some. The sample contains about 230,000 clones, 80% to 90% of which appear only once. Sequencing input: PBMCs. These TCRs come from a woman aged 18-29 years in good health and CMV-seronegative.

The V and J genes are TRBV5-1 and TRBJ2-1, with 9 bases matching TRBD2. Germline CDR1 reads SGHRS; CDR2 reads YFSETQ. The CDR3 runs 15 residues. Trimming at V came to 2 bases and at J to 8 bases, leaving 8 bases not matched to a gene. CDR3 coding DNA: TGCGCCAGCAGCTTCCTAGCGGGACCCAACGATGAGCAGTTCTTC. This gives the protein CASSFLAGPNDEQFF.

The chain uses TRBV6-1 and TRBJ1-2, with a tentative D call TRBD1 (5 bases). V was clipped by 2 bases and J by 8 bases, with 12 bases between them. This CDR3 is built from 13 residues. Looked up from germline, CDR1 is MNHNS and CDR2 is SASEGT. The CDR3 reads CASSESQGLGYTF. DNA of the CDR3: TGTGCCAGCAGTGAAAGTCAGGGACTGGGCTACACCTTC.

The chain links TRBV7-8 to TRBJ2-2; D possibly corresponds to TRBD1 (7 bases). The CDR3 extends over 17 amino acids. Germline assignment: CDR1 SGHVS and CDR2 FQNEAQ. Trimming removed 0 bases at V and 5 bases at J, with 16 bases between. The CDR3 reads CASSLARGRLGTGELFF. CDR3 in DNA: TGTGCCAGCAGCTTAGCCAGGGGGAGGTTGGGAACCGGGGAGCTGTTTTTT.

The J gene is TRBJ1-1, the V gene TRBV10-3; D remains unclear. CDR1 and CDR2 from the germline V gene are ENHRY and SYGVKD. Trimming pared 9 bases from V and 0 bases from J, leaving 14 bases between. CDR3 length equals 14 residues. The CDR3 here is CAIAQTGMNTEAFF. DNA for the CDR3: TGTGCCATAGCCCAGACGGGAATGAACACTGAAGCTTTCTTT.

Only a few counts were recorded for this clone. This chain links TRBV19 with TRBJ1-2; D possibly corresponds to TRBD1 (6 bases). V was cut by 7 bases and J by 5 bases, with 11 bases left in between. CDR3 length: 12 residues. Per germline, CDR1 LNHDA and CDR2 SQIVND (reference sequence). The CDR3 is CASTEQGYGYTF. CDR3 DNA: TGTGCCAGTACCGAGCAGGGGTATGGCTACACCTTC.

This clone was detected a few times. This chain uses TRBV4-3 with TRBJ1-2; D is possibly TRBD1 (5 bases). V lost 0 bases and J lost 5, with 13 bases in between. The CDR3 consists of 15 residues. CDR1 and CDR2 (germline): LGHNA, YSLEER. DNA for the CDR3: TGCGCCAGCAGCCAAGATAGCAAGGGGACTTATGGCTACACCTTC. Amino acid sequence: CASSQDSKGTYGYTF.

The rearrangement links TRBV27 to TRBJ2-7; D ambiguous. Trimming stripped 5 bases from V and 0 bases from J, with 11 bases between. Germline assignment: CDR1 MNHEY and CDR2 SMNVEV (reference sequence). The CDR3 sequence is 14 residues long. DNA of the CDR3: TGTGCCAGCAGTATTCTCTGGAGCTCCTACGAGCAGTACTTC. Translated, it gives CASSILWSSYEQYF.

The rearrangement joins TRBV9 to TRBJ2-7, with D tentatively TRBD1 (6 bases). This CDR3 region has 13 residues. Trimming cost V 6 bases and J 5 bases, with 15 bases left between them. Germline lookup yields CDR1 SGDLS and CDR2 YYNGEE. The CDR3 coding sequence is TGTGCCAGCAACACAGGGTATGGCGACGAGCAGTACTTC. As protein: CASNTGYGDEQYF.

The V and J genes are TRBV7-9 and TRBJ2-1; tentative D call: TRBD2 (6 bases). There are 17 residues in the CDR3. Germline CDR1 and CDR2: SEHNR and FQNEAQ (reference sequence). Trimming shortened V by 3 bases and J by 5 bases, and 20 bases separated the two germline ends. The CDR3 reads CASSFVPRPGVNNEQFF. CDR3 in DNA: TGTGCCAGCAGCTTCGTCCCTAGACCGGGGGTCAACAATGAGCAGTTCTTC.

V and J are TRBV7-9 and TRBJ1-1; D might be TRBD1 (6 bases). Trimming left V 1 base short and J 4 bases short, with 13 bases between. The germline gives CDR1 SEHNR, CDR2 FQNEAQ (reference sequence). This CDR3 comprises 15 residues. The CDR3 bases are TGTGCCAGCAGCTTAGGGGGTGGCAGGGGCACTGAAGCTTTCTTT. It is translated as CASSLGGGRGTEAFF.

The rearrangement links TRBV7-2 to TRBJ2-2, with 7 bases identical to TRBD2. The CDR3 covers 15 residues. Germline CDR1 reads SGHTA; CDR2 reads FQGNSA. Losses at the gene ends were 3 bases for V and 0 bases for J; bases not matched to a gene: 1. The CDR3 sequence: CASSLGTTNTGELFF. In DNA form, the CDR3 reads TGTGCCAGCAGCTTGGGGACTACGAACACCGGGGAGCTGTTTTTT.

This rearrangement joins TRBV11-2 to TRBJ2-5; D call uncertain. The J call is in doubt because the DNA end fits TRBJ2-7 better. Germline V gene lookup returns CDR1 SGHAT and CDR2 FQNNGV. CDR3 size: 12 residues. The CDR3 nucleotides are TGTGCCAGCAGCCGCGGATTTTACGAGCAGTACTTC. Translation gives CASSRGFYEQYF.

This clone was detected only once. The gene calls are TRBV2 and TRBJ1-5; tentatively, D is TRBD1 (5 bases). Looked up from germline, CDR1 is SNHLY and CDR2 is FYNNEI. The CDR3 has 13 residues. Trimming left V 4 bases short and J 7 bases short, with 11 bases between. The CDR3 coding sequence is TGTGCCAGCAGTGGCAGGGTAGGGCAGCCCCAGCATTTT. It specifies CASSGRVGQPQHF. The full variable domain, with the rest looked up from reference TRBV2 and TRBJ1-5, is EPEVTQTPSHQVTQMGQEVILRCVPISNHLYFYWYRQILGQKVEFLVSFYNNEISEKSEIFDDQFSVERPDGSNFTLKIRSTKLEDSAMYFCASSGRVGQPQHFGDGTRLSIL.

This clone was observed once. V usage is TRBV9 and J usage is TRBJ1-1; TRBD1 aligns across 8 bases. The CDR3 sequence is 17 residues long. CDR1 SGDLS and CDR2 YYNGEE come from the germline V gene. The V segment lost 4 bases and the J segment 5 bases; nucleotides outside the gene matches: 16. Here the CDR3 reads CASSPTANRGTWTEAFF. The CDR3 DNA reads as TGTGCCAGCAGCCCGACTGCCAACAGGGGGACGTGGACTGAAGCTTTCTTT. The full variable domain, in which reference TRBV9 and TRBJ1-1 provide the parts outside the CDR3, is DSGVTQTPKHLITATGQRVTLRCSPRSGDLSVYWYQQSLDQGLQFLIQYYNGEERAKGNILERFSAQQFPDLHSELNLSSLELGDSALYFCASSPTANRGTWTEAFFGQGTRLTVV.

The chain recombines TRBV7-8 with TRBJ2-3; D ambiguous. CDR3 size: 13 residues. CDR1 and CDR2 from the germline V gene are SGHVS and FQNEAQ. The V end lost 1 base, the J end lost 3 bases, and 5 bases lay between the germline ends. The CDR3 DNA is TGTGCCAGCAGCTTAGGCCGGACAGATACGCAGTATTTT. It codes for CASSLGRTDTQYF. The full variable domain, its missing parts supplied by reference TRBV7-8 and TRBJ2-3, is GAGVSQSPRYKVAKRGQDVALRCDPISGHVSLFWYQQALGQGPEFLTYFQNEAQLDKSGLPSDRFFAERPEGSVSTLKIQRTQQEDSAVYLCASSLGRTDTQYFGPGTRLTVL.

The J gene is TRBJ2-5, the V gene TRBV2; D is perhaps TRBD1 (7 bases). Trimming removed 7 bases from V and 4 bases from J, with 13 bases in between. CDR1 is SNHLY, CDR2 FYNNEI, per germline. CDR3 length equals 13 residues. The CDR3 coding sequence is TGTGCCAGCACGTCAGGGGGAGGAGAGACCCAGTACTTC. This translates into CASTSGGGETQYF.

The rearrangement links TRBV5-6 to TRBJ1-2, with D perhaps matching TRBD1 (6 bases). Germline V gene lookup returns CDR1 SGHDT and CDR2 YYEEEE. The V end was cut by 1 base, the J end by 8 bases, with 18 bases between. The length of the CDR3 is 15 residues. CDR3 sequence: CASSLWGGAPLGYTF. The CDR3 bases are TGTGCCAGCAGCTTGTGGGGGGGCGCCCCCCTCGGCTACACCTTC.

This sequence joins TRBV13 and TRBJ1-6; possible D gene TRBD1, 5 bases. V dropped 4 bases and J dropped 4 bases, with 17 bases sitting between them. CDR1 is PRHDT and CDR2 is FYEKMQ in the germline V gene (reference sequence). The CDR3 contains 17 residues. The CDR3 here is CASSSQTWTSYNSPLHF. The CDR3 DNA reads TGTGCCAGCAGCTCACAGACGTGGACATCATATAATTCACCCCTCCACTTT.

The chain recombines TRBV7-2 with TRBJ1-3, with D possibly matching TRBD1 (6 bases). V was pared by 1 base and J by 3 bases, with 13 bases between. This CDR3 is 16 amino acids long. Germline V CDR1 and CDR2: SGHTA, FQGNSA. The CDR3, as DNA: TGTGCCAGCAGCTTAGGGCAGGGGAGAGGTGGAAACACCATATATTTT. This sequence encodes CASSLGQGRGGNTIYF.

The chain is built from TRBV19 and TRBJ2-1; 10 bases align to TRBD2. The V and J ends lost 4 bases and 4 bases, in that order; junction bases with no gene match: 4. CDR1 and CDR2 (germline): LNHDA, SQIVND (reference sequence). CDR3 length equals 15 residues. This CDR3 reads CASSKSSGGYNEQFF. The CDR3, as DNA: TGTGCCAGTAGTAAGAGTAGCGGGGGGTACAATGAGCAGTTCTTC.

The chain uses TRBV7-2 and TRBJ2-2; 8 bases line up with TRBD1. Looked up from germline, CDR1 is SGHTA and CDR2 is FQGNSA. Trimming cost V 6 bases and J 4 bases; bases outside gene matches: 16. The CDR3 totals 18 residues. The CDR3 coding sequence is TGTGCCAGCAGAAAAAGGGCCACCGGACAGGGATTCACCGGGGAGCTGTTTTTT. Its translation: CASRKRATGQGFTGELFF.

V is TRBV5-4 and J is TRBJ2-7; TRBD2 might be the D (5 bases). Germline V gene sequence: CDR1 SGHNT, CDR2 YYREEE (reference sequence). The CDR3 is made up of 15 amino acids. Trimming took off 4 bases at V and 2 bases at J, with 16 bases between the two ends. CDR3 sequence: CASSPDPDGAYEQYF. The CDR3 DNA follows: TGTGCCAGCAGCCCAGACCCTGACGGGGCCTACGAGCAGTACTTC.

V and J are TRBV2 and TRBJ1-6; 8 nucleotides match TRBD1. Losses at the gene ends were 4 bases for V and 9 bases for J; bases not matched to a gene: 8. Germline assignment: CDR1 SNHLY and CDR2 FYNNEI. This CDR3 is built from 15 residues. CDR3 in DNA: TGTGCCAGCAGTGCGGGACAGGTCGGATTTTCACCCCTCCACTTT. It translates to CASSAGQVGFSPLHF.

The chain has TRBV28 and TRBJ1-5; D remains ambiguous. V was cut by 3 bases and J by 2 bases, with 11 bases left in between. CDR1 MDHEN and CDR2 SYDVKM come from the germline V gene. This CDR3 spans 15 amino acids. CDR3 residues: CASSLSGRRNQPQHF. The CDR3 bases are TGTGCCAGCAGTTTGTCTGGCAGGCGCAATCAGCCCCAGCATTTT.

The genes are TRBV5-1 and TRBJ2-2, with TRBD1 matching 7 bases. V was clipped by 6 bases and J by 6 bases; unmatched bases: 8. The CDR3 consists of 14 residues. Germline V gene data show CDR1 as SGHRS and CDR2 as YFSETQ. CDR3 coding DNA: TGCGCCAGCACCGACAGGGCGAGGGCCGGGGAGCTGTTTTTT. Translating it yields CASTDRARAGELFF.